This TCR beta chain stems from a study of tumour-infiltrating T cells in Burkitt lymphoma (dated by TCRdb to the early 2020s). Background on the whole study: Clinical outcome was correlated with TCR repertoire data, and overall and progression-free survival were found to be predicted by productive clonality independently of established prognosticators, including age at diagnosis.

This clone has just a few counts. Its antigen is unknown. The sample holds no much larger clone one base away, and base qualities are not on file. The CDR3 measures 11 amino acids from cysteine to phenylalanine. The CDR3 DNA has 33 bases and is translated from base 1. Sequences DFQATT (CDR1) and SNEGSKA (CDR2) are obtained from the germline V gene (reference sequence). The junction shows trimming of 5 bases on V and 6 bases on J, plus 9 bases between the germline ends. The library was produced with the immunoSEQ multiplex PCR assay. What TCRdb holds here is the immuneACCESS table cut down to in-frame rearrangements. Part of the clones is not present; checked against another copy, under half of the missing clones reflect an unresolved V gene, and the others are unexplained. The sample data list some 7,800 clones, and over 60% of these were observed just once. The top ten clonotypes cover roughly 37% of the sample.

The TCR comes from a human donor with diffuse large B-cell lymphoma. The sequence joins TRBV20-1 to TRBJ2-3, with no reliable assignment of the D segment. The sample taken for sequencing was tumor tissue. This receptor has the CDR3 CSAPRLDTQYF. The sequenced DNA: TGCAGTGCTCCCCGGCTTGATACGCAGTATTTT.